This TCR beta chain was sequenced during a study of cytomegalovirus exposure and HLA in healthy donors. In the PCR, 60 Vbeta and 13 Jbeta primers were used. Methods used by the authors: Later work found about 80 million unique TCR beta chains, with 9 million to 13 million shared. Assay: immunoSEQ multiplex PCR; the TCRdb copy retains only in-frame clones and omits some. The DNA was the basis for D and trimming; V, J and clone size are from that table. Of around 130,000 clones listed, around 77% are singletons. Germline loops: CDR1 LNHDA, CDR2 SQIVND (reference sequence). J lost 2 bases, V lost 5 bases, and 7 bases had no gene match. CDR3 length equals 16 residues.

The receptor's source is a man in his fifties in good health and CMV-seronegative. This chain joins TRBV19 and TRBJ2-2; 8 nucleotides agree with TRBD1. The sequencing sample was made of PBMCs. For the CDR3, the DNA is TGTGCCAGTAGTCTGCAGGGGGCGGGAAACACCGGGGAGCTGTTTTTT. It codes for CASSLQGAGNTGELFF.